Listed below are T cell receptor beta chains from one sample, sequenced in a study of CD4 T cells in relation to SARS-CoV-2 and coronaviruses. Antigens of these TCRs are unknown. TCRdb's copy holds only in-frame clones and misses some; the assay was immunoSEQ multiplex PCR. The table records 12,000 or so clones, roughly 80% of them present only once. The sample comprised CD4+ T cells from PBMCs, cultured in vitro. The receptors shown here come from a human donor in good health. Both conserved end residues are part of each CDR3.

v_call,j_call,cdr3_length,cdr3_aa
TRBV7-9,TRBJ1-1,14,CASRGRWEATETFF
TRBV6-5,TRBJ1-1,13,CASRWGGNTEAFF
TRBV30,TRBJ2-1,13,CAWTGLAVNEQFF
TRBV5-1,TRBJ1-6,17,CASSLEAGSSYNSPLHF
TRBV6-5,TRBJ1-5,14,CASSLIQGNQPQHF
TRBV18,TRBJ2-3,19,CASSPLPELAGGGTDTQYF
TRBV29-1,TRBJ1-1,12,CSVGRDPTEAFF
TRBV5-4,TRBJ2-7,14,CASSPEWGGSEQYF
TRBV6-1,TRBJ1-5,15,CASSEVGGGNQPQHF
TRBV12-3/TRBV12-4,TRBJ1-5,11,CASSLGQPQHF
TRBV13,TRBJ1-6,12,CASSLGPAPLHF
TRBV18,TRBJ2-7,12,CASSSSSYEQYF
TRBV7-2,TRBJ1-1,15,CASSSGQGGSTEAFF
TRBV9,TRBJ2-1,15,CASSVAAGAYNEQFF
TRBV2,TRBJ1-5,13,CASSSEGNQPQHF
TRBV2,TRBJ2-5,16,CASSPYLAGARETQYF
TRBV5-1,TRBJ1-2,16,CASSQAGGRTNYGYTF
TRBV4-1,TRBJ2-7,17,CASSQGDGRRIVYEQYF
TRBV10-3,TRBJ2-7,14,CAISAGTPSYEQYF
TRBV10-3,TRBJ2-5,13,CAMQASSQETQYF
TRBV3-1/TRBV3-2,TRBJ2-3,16,CASSQLVLANTDTQYF
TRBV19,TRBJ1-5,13,CASQGQSNQPQHF